This paragraph covers one T cell receptor beta chain sequence. Germline values: CDR1 SGHRS, CDR2 YFSETQ. Germline trimming cut 4 bases from V and 6 bases from J; bases unmatched to any gene: 5. This CDR3 has 13 amino acids. Using immunoSEQ multiplex PCR, the repertoire was profiled, and TCRdb retains in-frame clones only, with some absent. The sample comprises about 80,000 clones, approximately 96% of which are singletons, and 0.3% to 0.35% rests with the top ten. This entry belongs to a study of technical replicates of blood from a handful of donors. This TCR was sampled from a human donor in good health. The source material was T cells isolated from PBMCs. The rearrangement joins TRBV5-1 to TRBJ1-2; 8 nucleotides line up with TRBD1. The chain's CDR3 is CASSVDRADGYTF. The CDR3 DNA reads TGCGCCAGCAGCGTGGACAGGGCAGATGGCTACACCTTC.